This TCR beta chain was recorded in a study of T cell responses to AZD1222 COVID-19 vaccine. For the study at large: Pooled samples include second doses given at about 4 or 12 weeks.

Clones were read by immunoSEQ multiplex PCR, and TCRdb kept only the in-frame ones, dropping some. The table lists 82,000 or so clones, 90% to 95% of them singletons, with about 5.2% in the top ten. In regard to this clone: Its antigen is unknown.

Overall study findings and caveats: Spike as a whole was targeted by vaccine-associated CD4 TCRs, dominant at 160-218 and 743-854. Donors, mostly white British, included more females; clonal diversity was possibly underestimated. Targeting of unmutated variant regions was reportedly seen in nearly half of spike-specific TCRs.

V lost 4 bases, J lost 0 bases, and 9 bases lay in between. The CDR3 runs to 14 residues. CDR1 and CDR2 from the germline V gene are LNHDA and SQIVND (reference sequence). This sequence originates from an adult in good health. The rearrangement uses TRBV19 and TRBJ1-2; D is uncertain. The specimen comprised peripheral blood, sampled on day 0 of AZD1222 vaccination. CDR3 amino acids: CASSNSPANYGYTF. CDR3 coding DNA: TGTGCCAGTAGTAATTCGCCAGCTAACTATGGCTACACCTTC.